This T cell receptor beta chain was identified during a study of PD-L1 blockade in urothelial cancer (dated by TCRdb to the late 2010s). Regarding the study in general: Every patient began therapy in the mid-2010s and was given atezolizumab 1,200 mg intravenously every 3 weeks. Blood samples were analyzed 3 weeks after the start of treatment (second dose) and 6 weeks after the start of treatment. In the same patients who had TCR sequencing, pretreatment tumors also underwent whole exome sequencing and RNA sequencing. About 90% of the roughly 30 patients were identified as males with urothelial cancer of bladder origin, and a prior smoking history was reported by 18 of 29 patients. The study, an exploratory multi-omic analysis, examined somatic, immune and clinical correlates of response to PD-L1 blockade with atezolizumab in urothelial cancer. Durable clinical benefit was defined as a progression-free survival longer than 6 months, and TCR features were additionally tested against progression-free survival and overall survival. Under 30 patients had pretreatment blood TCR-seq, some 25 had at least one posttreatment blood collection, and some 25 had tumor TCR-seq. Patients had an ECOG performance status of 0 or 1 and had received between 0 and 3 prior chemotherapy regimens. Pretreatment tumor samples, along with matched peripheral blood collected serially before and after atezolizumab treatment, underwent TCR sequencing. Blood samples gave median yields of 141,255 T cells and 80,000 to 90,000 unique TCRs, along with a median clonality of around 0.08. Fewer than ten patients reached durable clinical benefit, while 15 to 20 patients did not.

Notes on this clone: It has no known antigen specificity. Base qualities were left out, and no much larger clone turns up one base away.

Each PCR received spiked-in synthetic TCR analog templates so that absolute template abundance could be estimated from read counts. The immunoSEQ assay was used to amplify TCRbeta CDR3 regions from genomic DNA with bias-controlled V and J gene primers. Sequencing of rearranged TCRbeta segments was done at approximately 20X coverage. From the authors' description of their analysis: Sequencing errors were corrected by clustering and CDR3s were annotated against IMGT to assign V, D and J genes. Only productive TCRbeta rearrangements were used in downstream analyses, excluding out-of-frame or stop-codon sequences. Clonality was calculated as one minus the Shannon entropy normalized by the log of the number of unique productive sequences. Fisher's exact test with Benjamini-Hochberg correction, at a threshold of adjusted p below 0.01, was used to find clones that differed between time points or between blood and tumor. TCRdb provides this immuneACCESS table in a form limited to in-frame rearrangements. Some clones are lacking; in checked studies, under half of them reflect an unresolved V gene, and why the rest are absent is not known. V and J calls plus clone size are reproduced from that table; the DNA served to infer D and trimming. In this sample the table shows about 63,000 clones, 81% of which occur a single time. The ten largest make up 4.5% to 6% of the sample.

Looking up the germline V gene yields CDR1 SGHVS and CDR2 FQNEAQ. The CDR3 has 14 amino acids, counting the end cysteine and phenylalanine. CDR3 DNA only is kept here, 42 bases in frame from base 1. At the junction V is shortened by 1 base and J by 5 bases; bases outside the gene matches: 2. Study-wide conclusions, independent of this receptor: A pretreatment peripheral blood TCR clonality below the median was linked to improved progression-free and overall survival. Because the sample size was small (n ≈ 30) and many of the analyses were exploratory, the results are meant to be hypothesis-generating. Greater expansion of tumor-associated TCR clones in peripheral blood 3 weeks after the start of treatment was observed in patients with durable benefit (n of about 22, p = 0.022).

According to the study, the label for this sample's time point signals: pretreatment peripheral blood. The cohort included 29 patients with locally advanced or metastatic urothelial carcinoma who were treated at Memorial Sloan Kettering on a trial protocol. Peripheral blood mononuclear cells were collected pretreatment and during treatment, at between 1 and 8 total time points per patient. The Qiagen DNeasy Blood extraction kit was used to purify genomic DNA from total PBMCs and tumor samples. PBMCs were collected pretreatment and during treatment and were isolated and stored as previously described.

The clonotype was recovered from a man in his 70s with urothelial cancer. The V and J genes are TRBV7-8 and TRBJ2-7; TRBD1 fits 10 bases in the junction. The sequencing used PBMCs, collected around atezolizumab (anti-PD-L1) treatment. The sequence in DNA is TGTGCCAGCAGCTTAGGGGACAGGGGCCACGAGCAGTACTTC. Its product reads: CASSLGDRGHEQYF.